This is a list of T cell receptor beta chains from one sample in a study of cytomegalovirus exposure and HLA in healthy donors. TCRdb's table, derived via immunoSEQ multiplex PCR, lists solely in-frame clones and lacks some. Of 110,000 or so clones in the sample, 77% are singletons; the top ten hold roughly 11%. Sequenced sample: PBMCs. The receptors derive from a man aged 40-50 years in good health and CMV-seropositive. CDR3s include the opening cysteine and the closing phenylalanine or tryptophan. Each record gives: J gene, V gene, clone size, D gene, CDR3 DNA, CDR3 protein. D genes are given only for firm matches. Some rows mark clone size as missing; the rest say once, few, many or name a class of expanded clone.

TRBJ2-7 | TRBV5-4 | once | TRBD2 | TGTGCCAGCAGCTCCGCGACTAGCGGGGGCCTTGGGGAGCAGTACTTC | CASSSATSGGLGEQYF
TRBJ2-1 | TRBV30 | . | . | TGTGCCTGGAGTGTACTCGATGAGCAGTTCTTC | CAWSVLDEQFF
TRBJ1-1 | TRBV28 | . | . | TGTGCCAGCACCACGGACAGACCGAACACTGAAGCTTTCTTT | CASTTDRPNTEAFF
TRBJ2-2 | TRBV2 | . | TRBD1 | TGTGCCAGCAGAGTATCGACAGGGGTGACCGGGGAGCTGTTTTTT | CASRVSTGVTGELFF
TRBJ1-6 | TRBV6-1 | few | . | TGTGCCAGCAGTGAATACTTCCGGGACGGGACAAATAATTCACCCCTCCACTTT | CASSEYFRDGTNNSPLHF
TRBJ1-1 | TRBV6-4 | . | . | TGTGCCAGCAGTGCCTCGACAGAGAACACTGAAGCTTTCTTT | CASSASTENTEAFF
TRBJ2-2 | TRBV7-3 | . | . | TGTGCCAGCAGCTTAAAGCCTCCCCCGAACACCGGGGAGCTGTTTTTT | CASSLKPPPNTGELFF
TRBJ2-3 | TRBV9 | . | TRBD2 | TGTGCCAGCAGCGCACGGGAACTAGCGGGGGGGGTCACAGATACGCAGTATTTT | CASSARELAGGVTDTQYF
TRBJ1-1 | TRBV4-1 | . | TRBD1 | TGCGCCAGCAGCCACGGACAGGGCAGATTGGCTGAAGCTTTCTTT | CASSHGQGRLAEAFF
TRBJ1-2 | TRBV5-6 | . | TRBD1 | TGTGCCAGCAGCCGGATCCGGACAGGGTTTGACTATGGCTACACCTTC | CASSRIRTGFDYGYTF
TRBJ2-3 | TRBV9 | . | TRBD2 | TGTGCCAGCAGCTCGGGGGGGGCCGGATTGACAGATACGCAGTATTTT | CASSSGGAGLTDTQYF
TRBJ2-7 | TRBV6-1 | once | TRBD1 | TGTGCCAGCAGTGAAGGGACAGGGGGCTCCTACGAGCAGTACTTC | CASSEGTGGSYEQYF
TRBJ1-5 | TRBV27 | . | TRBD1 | TGTGCCAGCAGTCTCGACAGGGGAATCAATCAGCCCCAGCATTTT | CASSLDRGINQPQHF
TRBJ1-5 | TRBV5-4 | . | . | TGTGCCAGCAGCTTCCTAAATCAGCCCCAGCATTTT | CASSFLNQPQHF
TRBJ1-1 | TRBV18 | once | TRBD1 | TGTGCCAGCTCACCACCGACAGGGTTGAACACTGAAGCTTTCTTT | CASSPPTGLNTEAFF
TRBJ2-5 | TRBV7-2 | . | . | TGTGCCAGCACCTTATTAGGGAGCGGGGAGACCCAGTACTTC | CASTLLGSGETQYF
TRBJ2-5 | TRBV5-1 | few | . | TGCGCCAGCAGCTTAACAGCTTTCCAAGAGACCCAGTACTTC | CASSLTAFQETQYF
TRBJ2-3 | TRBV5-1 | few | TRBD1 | TGCGCCAGCAGCACCAGACAGGGGGCTCGCACAGATACGCAGTATTTT | CASSTRQGARTDTQYF
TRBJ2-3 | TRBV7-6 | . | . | TGTGCCAGCAGCTTAGTGGGGACAACTAGCACAGATACGCAGTATTTT | CASSLVGTTSTDTQYF
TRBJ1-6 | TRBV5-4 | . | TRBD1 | TGTGCCAGCAGCTTTCAGAGGACAGGGAATTCACCCCTCCACTTT | CASSFQRTGNSPLHF
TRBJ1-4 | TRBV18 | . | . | TGTGCCAGCTCAACGGGACAAAATGAAAAACTGTTTTTT | CASSTGQNEKLFF
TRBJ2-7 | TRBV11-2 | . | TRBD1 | TGTGCCAGCAGCTCGGACAGGGGGCTATCCTACGAGCAGTACTTC | CASSSDRGLSYEQYF
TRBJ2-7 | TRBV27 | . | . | TGTGCCAGCAGTTCGCACCTAGACAGGCGAGACTACTACGAGCAGTACTTC | CASSSHLDRRDYYEQYF
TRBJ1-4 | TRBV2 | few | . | TGTGCCAGCAGTGAAGCGGAGCATTCCGAAAAACTGTTTTTT | CASSEAEHSEKLFF
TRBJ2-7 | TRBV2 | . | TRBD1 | TGTGCCAGCGATGGGGAAAGGGACAGGGGCGCCTACGAGCAGTACTTC | CASDGERDRGAYEQYF
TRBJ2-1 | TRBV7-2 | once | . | TGTGCCAGCAGCTTGTCCGCCTACAATGAGCAGTTCTTC | CASSLSAYNEQFF
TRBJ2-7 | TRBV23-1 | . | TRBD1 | TGCGCCAGCAGACCGACGGACAGGGGATCCGTCTACGAGCAGTACTTC | CASRPTDRGSVYEQYF
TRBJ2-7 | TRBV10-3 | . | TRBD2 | TGTGCCCTCCGGACTAGCGGGGGGGCGGGGGAGCAGTACTTC | CALRTSGGAGEQYF
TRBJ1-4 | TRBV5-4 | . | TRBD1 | TGTGCCAGCAGCACCACGGGACAGGGGACTAATGAAAAACTGTTTTTT | CASSTTGQGTNEKLFF
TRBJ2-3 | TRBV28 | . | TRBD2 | TGTGCCAGCAGCCCTGGGGGGGGATACACAGATACGCAGTATTTT | CASSPGGGYTDTQYF
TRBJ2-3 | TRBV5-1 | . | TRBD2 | TGCGCCAGCAGCATTAGCGGGAGAGGCACAGATACGCAGTATTTT | CASSISGRGTDTQYF
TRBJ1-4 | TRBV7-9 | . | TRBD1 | TGTGCCAGCAGCGTTACCCGGGGGACAGAGAATGAAAAACTGTTTTTT | CASSVTRGTENEKLFF
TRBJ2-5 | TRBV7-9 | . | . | TGTGCCAGCAGCGAGCCGGGACACCAGACCCAGTACTTC | CASSEPGHQTQYF
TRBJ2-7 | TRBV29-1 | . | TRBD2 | TGCAGCGCGACTAGCGGGGGCCTCTACGAGCAGTACTTC | CSATSGGLYEQYF
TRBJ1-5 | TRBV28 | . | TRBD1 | TGTGCCAGCAAGACAGGGTTGGGTCAGCCCCAGCATTTT | CASKTGLGQPQHF
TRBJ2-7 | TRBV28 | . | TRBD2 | TGTGCCAGCAGTCCGCCTGGCGGGGGGTCCTACGAGCAGTACTTC | CASSPPGGGSYEQYF
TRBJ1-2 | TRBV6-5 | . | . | TGTGCCAGCAGTTACGATAATAGAGGGTTTGATGGCTACACCTTC | CASSYDNRGFDGYTF
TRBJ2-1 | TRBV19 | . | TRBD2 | TGTGCCAGTAGTTTTGGACTAGCTGGGAGGGGAAAATACAATGAGCAGTTCTTC | CASSFGLAGRGKYNEQFF
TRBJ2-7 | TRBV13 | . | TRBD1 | TGTGCCAGCAGCTTGGGTGGGACAGGTTACTGGGAGCAGTACTTC | CASSLGGTGYWEQYF
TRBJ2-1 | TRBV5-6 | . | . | TGTGCCAGCAGCTTGCAGGCTAGTTTGGGGGGTGAGCAGTTCTTC | CASSLQASLGGEQFF
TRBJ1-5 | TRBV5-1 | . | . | TGCGCCAGCAGCGAGGGAGGGGGTTATCCCCAGCATTTT | CASSEGGGYPQHF
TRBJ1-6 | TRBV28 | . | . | TGTGCCAGCGAGGAGGCTGGGTATAATTCACCCCTCCACTTT | CASEEAGYNSPLHF
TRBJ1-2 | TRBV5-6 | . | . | TGTGCCAGCAGCTTGAAAGTTACAGGACGCTATGGCTACACCTTC | CASSLKVTGRYGYTF
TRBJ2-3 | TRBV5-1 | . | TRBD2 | TGCGCCAGCAGCCCCGGGACTAGCGGGGCAGATACGCAGTATTTT | CASSPGTSGADTQYF
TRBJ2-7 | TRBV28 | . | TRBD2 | TGTGCCAGCAGTTTGGGCGGGGGTTACGAGCAGTACTTC | CASSLGGGYEQYF
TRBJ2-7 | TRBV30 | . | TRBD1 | TGTGCCTGGAGCAGGGGGACAGGAGACTACGAGCAGTACTTC | CAWSRGTGDYEQYF
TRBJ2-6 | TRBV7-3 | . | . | TGTGCCAGCAGCTTACGCAGAACAACCGAGTCTGGGGCCAACGGCCTGACTTTC | CASSLRRTTESGANGLTF
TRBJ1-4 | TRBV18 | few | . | TGTGCCAGCTCACCACAAACAGGGAATGAAAAACTGTTTTTT | CASSPQTGNEKLFF
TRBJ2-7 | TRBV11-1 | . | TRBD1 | TGTGCCAGCAGCCTGACAGGGTACGAGCAGTACTTC | CASSLTGYEQYF
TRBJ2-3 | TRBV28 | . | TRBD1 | TGTGCCAGCAGTACCTCCCAGGGGGCCCGGACGCAGTATTTT | CASSTSQGARTQYF
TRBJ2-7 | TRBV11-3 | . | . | TGTGCCAGCAGCCCGAGCATTGGGCAGGGTCGGGACGAGCAGTACTTC | CASSPSIGQGRDEQYF
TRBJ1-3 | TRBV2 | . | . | TGTGCCAGCAGTGAGGGACTCAGGGCTGGAAACACCATATATTTT | CASSEGLRAGNTIYF
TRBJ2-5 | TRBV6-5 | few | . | TGTGCCAGCAGTGAACCAGAACCCCAAGAGACCCAGTACTTC | CASSEPEPQETQYF